These 26 T cell receptor beta chains were all obtained from the same sample, sequenced in a study of vaccination and CD4 T cells after COVID-19. The Oncomine TCR Beta short-read assay sequenced DNA from cultured CD4+ T cells. TCRdb re-analysed the PCR reads in MiXCR, keeping a single row per CDR3 protein. This sample has fewer than 15,000 distinct CDR3 sequences; less than 45% occur once, and the top ten carry roughly 8%. No antigen is known for these receptors. Specified treatment: approximately 11-day PBMC culture with coronavirus spike peptide pools or control peptides (ViraFEST assay). Sequencing was performed on CD4+ T cells from blood, cultured in vitro, taken after SARS-CoV-2 vaccination. The receptors were sampled from a human donor who had recovered from COVID-19.

CDR3 in amino acids: CASGTLRGILFF. CDR3 DNA: TGTGCCAGCGGAACTCTGCGGGGAATACTGTTTTTT. The J gene is TRBJ1-4, the V gene TRBV7-2; D gene ambiguous. The germline V and J ends were trimmed by 8 bases and 13 bases, with 17 bases remaining between them. This CDR3 has 12 residues. Germline V CDR1 and CDR2: SGHTA, FQGNSA.

The chain combines TRBV20-1 with TRBJ2-3; D remains unclear. The CDR3 extends over 13 amino acids. The germline gives CDR1 DFQATT, CDR2 SNEGSKA (reference sequence). The CDR3 region has the DNA TGCAGGTGTTCAGCACTTCGCACAGATACGCAGTATTTT. Translating gives CRCSALRTDTQYF.

This chain joins TRBV7-2 and TRBJ1-4, with TRBD1 as a possible D gene (5 bases). The germline V gene has CDR1 SGHTA and CDR2 FQGNSA. V lost 5 bases and J 0 bases, leaving 16 bases between the germline ends. This CDR3 is 17 amino acids long. CDR3 residues: CASSPRDGLATNEKLFF. The CDR3 region has the DNA TGTGCCAGCAGCCCGCGGGACGGACTCGCAACTAATGAAAAACTGTTTTTT.

This chain joins TRBV28 and TRBJ2-5, with D uncertain. The V end lost 6 bases, the J end lost 4 bases, and 6 bases lay between the germline ends. This CDR3 is 11 amino acids long. The V gene's germline CDR1 is MDHEN and CDR2 SYDVKM. In nucleotides, the CDR3 is TGTGCCAGCAGCTCTCGAGAGACCCAGTACTTC. Translated: CASSSRETQYF.

The chain recombines TRBV4-3 with TRBJ1-5; perhaps TRBD1 as D (6 bases). This CDR3 comprises 13 residues. Germline V gene lookup returns CDR1 LGHNA and CDR2 YSLEER. Trimming removed 1 base at V and 7 bases at J, with 8 bases between. Here the CDR3 DNA reads TGCGCCAGCAGCCAAGCACAGGGCCAGCCCCAGCATTTT. Translating gives CASSQAQGQPQHF.

With respect to this clonotype: Relative to the germline gene, one junction end is altered; a read error may explain this. The chain has TRBV20-1 and TRBJ2-2; D perhaps matches TRBD2 (6 bases). CDR3 size: 16 residues. Germline V gene lookup returns CDR1 DFQATT and CDR2 SNEGSKA (reference sequence). CDR3 sequence: CSAGEAGGANTGELFF. In DNA, the CDR3 is TGCAGTGCTGGAGAAGCGGGCGGGGCAAACACCGGGGAGCTGTTTTTT.

This clonotype is medium-sized in the sample. CDR3 sequence reads: CATSRGPVAGDIQYF. DNA of the CDR3: TGTGCCACCAGCAGGGGGCCGGTAGCAGGTGACATTCAGTACTTC. The chain joins TRBV15 to TRBJ2-4, with D possibly matching TRBD1 (5 bases). Germline-derived CDR1 and CDR2 are LNHNV and YYDKDF (reference sequence). V lost 3 bases, J lost 8 bases, and 17 bases lay in between. This CDR3 comprises 15 residues.

The chain joins TRBV20-1 to TRBJ2-5, with 9 nucleotides matching TRBD2. Germline V gene sequence: CDR1 DFQATT, CDR2 SNEGSKA (reference sequence). This CDR3 is built from 16 residues. J lost 5 bases, V lost 0 bases, and 10 bases had no gene match. CDR3 sequence: CSARDGDSGSPETQYF. For the CDR3, the DNA is TGCAGTGCTAGAGATGGTGATAGCGGGAGTCCGGAGACCCAGTACTTC.

This sequence joins TRBV18 and TRBJ2-1; either TRBD1 or TRBD2 may fit D (5 bases each). This CDR3 is 14 amino acids long. Germline CDR1 is KGHSH and CDR2 is LQKENI. Trimming cost V 4 bases and J 8 bases, with 15 bases left between them. The CDR3 bases are TGTGCCAGCTCACTGTCGGGGCGACTCCATGAGCAGTTCTTC. Translating it yields CASSLSGRLHEQFF.

This rearrangement joins TRBV12-3 or TRBV12-4 to TRBJ2-3; 9 bases map to TRBD2. This CDR3 spans 17 amino acids. V was clipped by 4 bases and J by 3 bases; unmatched bases: 11. CDR3 DNA: TGTGCCAGCAGTTGGGATTTAGCGGGAGAGATGACAGATACGCAGTATTTT. As protein: CASSWDLAGEMTDTQYF.

This clonotype was observed a handful of times. The chain employs TRBV15 and TRBJ1-1; 10 positions agree with TRBD1. V lost 6 bases, J lost 1 base, and 2 bases stayed unmatched. CDR1 is LNHNV, CDR2 YYDKDF, per germline (reference sequence). CDR3 length equals 14 residues. The DNA for the CDR3 is TGTGCCACCAGGAGACAGGGGGCGAACACTGAAGCTTTCTTT. Protein product: CATRRQGANTEAFF.

The genes are TRBV19 and TRBJ2-5; 8 bases match TRBD1. V lost 4 bases, J lost 4 bases, and 8 bases stayed unmatched. The CDR3 loop spans 15 amino acids. The germline V gene has CDR1 LNHDA and CDR2 SQIVND (reference sequence). DNA for the CDR3: TGTGCCAGTAGTAGGACAGGGCCAATGGGAGAGACCCAGTACTTC. Its translation is CASSRTGPMGETQYF.

The rearrangement links TRBV30 to TRBJ2-2; D possibly uses TRBD1 or TRBD2 (5 bases each). This CDR3 has 13 amino acids. The V gene's germline CDR1 is GTSNPN and CDR2 SVGIG (reference sequence). V was pared by 0 bases and J by 6 bases, with 8 bases between. Here the CDR3 DNA reads TGTGCCTGGAGTGTTAGAGGGGCCGGGGAGCTGTTTTTT. Translation: CAWSVRGAGELFF.

Only one count was recorded for this clonotype. The rearrangement joins TRBV5-8 to TRBJ2-3, with D unresolved. V shed 0 bases and J shed 6 bases, with 14 bases lying between them. Germline assignment: CDR1 SGHTS and CDR2 YDEGEE. The CDR3 totals 15 residues. CDR3 in DNA: TGTGCCAGCAGCTTGGGCTTGCGACGAAGCGATACGCAGTATTTT. Amino acids: CASSLGLRRSDTQYF.

The sample holds one count of this clonotype. The gene calls are TRBV4-2 and TRBJ2-7; 7 bases map to TRBD2. The germline gives CDR1 LGHNA, CDR2 YNFKEQ. With V trimmed by 0 bases and J by 0 bases, 5 bases remained unmatched. This CDR3 has 16 residues. The CDR3 here is CASSQDPGGGSYEQYF. CDR3 nucleotides: TGTGCCAGCAGCCAAGATCCTGGCGGGGGCTCCTACGAGCAGTACTTC.

The rearrangement uses TRBV25-1 and TRBJ1-5, with 9 bases matching TRBD1. The CDR3 has 19 residues. The V gene's germline CDR1 is MGHDK and CDR2 SYGVNS. Unmatched junction bases numbered 17, after V lost 4 bases and J lost 4 bases. The CDR3 region has the DNA TGTGCCAGCAGTGTAATCCGGGACAGGGTATTTTCATGGAATCAGCCCCAGCATTTT. This gives the protein CASSVIRDRVFSWNQPQHF.

The V and J genes are TRBV20-1 and TRBJ1-5; 7 bases map to TRBD1. V trimming: 3 bases; J trimming: 2 bases; junction bases outside the gene matches: 19. Germline-derived CDR1 and CDR2 are DFQATT and SNEGSKA (reference sequence). The CDR3 length is 19 residues. Here the CDR3 DNA reads TGCAGTGCTAGCATCGGGACAGCTTATACCCGAAGGGGCAATCAGCCCCAGCATTTT. Amino acid sequence: CSASIGTAYTRRGNQPQHF.

V gene TRBV4-1 combines with J gene TRBJ2-1, with 8 bases that match TRBD1. CDR3 length: 17 amino acids. V gave up 5 bases and J gave up 6 bases; unmatched junction bases: 15. Germline V gene sequence: CDR1 MGHRA, CDR2 YSYEKL. The CDR3 spells CASSLPTRGRGLNEQFF. CDR3 bases: TGCGCCAGCAGCTTACCTACCAGGGGCAGGGGGCTCAATGAGCAGTTCTTC.

This clonotype appeared a few times. The gene calls are TRBV6-1 and TRBJ2-1; tentative D call: TRBD2 (5 bases). V lost 10 bases, J lost 1 base, and 14 bases lay in between. The CDR3 extends over 14 amino acids. Germline V gene lookup returns CDR1 MNHNS and CDR2 SASEGT. CDR3 coding DNA: TGTGCCACCGACCTTAGCGCATCCTACAATGAGCAGTTCTTC. Protein sequence: CATDLSASYNEQFF.

As DNA, the CDR3 is TGTGCCAGCAGTGGTGAGGGGTTTTCTAGTCAGCCCCAGCATTTT. Protein product: CASSGEGFSSQPQHF. The chain couples TRBV2 to TRBJ1-5, with D perhaps TRBD1 (5 bases). Trimming pared 4 bases from V and 6 bases from J, leaving 16 bases between. Germline CDR1 and CDR2: SNHLY and FYNNEI. The CDR3 has 15 residues.

The gene calls are TRBV2 and TRBJ1-2, with D perhaps matching TRBD1 (6 bases). Trimming left V 6 bases short and J 4 bases short, with 12 bases between. The CDR3 contains 13 residues. Germline values: CDR1 SNHLY, CDR2 FYNNEI. The CDR3: CASRLGTLYGYTF. The CDR3, as DNA: TGTGCCAGCAGGCTCGGGACACTCTATGGCTACACCTTC.

This clonotype was seen a few times. V and J are TRBV27 and TRBJ1-2; D may be TRBD1 (5 bases). The CDR3 contains 13 residues. With 2 bases removed from V and 4 bases from J, the gap between germline ends came to 8 bases. The V gene's germline CDR1 is MNHEY and CDR2 SMNVEV (reference sequence). The CDR3 DNA reads as TGTGCCAGCAGTTTAGGAGGGACCTATGGCTACACCTTC. The encoded protein is CASSLGGTYGYTF.

The CDR3 DNA reads as TGTGCCAGCAGCTTGGACGACGGGGACTACACAGATACGCAGTATTTT. Its translation: CASSLDDGDYTDTQYF. The rearrangement links TRBV5-4 to TRBJ2-3, with 7 bases identical to TRBD2. CDR3 length equals 16 residues. The junction had 6 bases not matched to a gene; V was cut back by 0 bases and J by 2 bases. Germline V CDR1 and CDR2: SGHNT, YYREEE (reference sequence).

A word on this clonotype: The germline gene is not matched at one end of the junction; a read error may be the cause. This sequence joins TRBV7-2 and TRBJ2-3; 9 nucleotides line up with TRBD2. CDR3 length: 15 amino acids. Germline V gives CDR1 SGHTA, CDR2 FQGNSA. The CDR3 here is CASSSTGTSTDTQYF. Here the CDR3 DNA reads TGTGCCAGCAGCTCAACCGGGACTAGCACCGATACGCAGTATTTT.

The rearrangement links TRBV7-9 to TRBJ1-1, with unresolved D. Trimming shortened V by 4 bases and J by 6 bases, and 18 bases separated the two germline ends. CDR1 is SEHNR, CDR2 FQNEAQ, per germline (reference sequence). The CDR3 runs 15 residues. The CDR3 coding sequence is TGTGCCAGCAGCTCATATGGGCGGGGTAGAGCTGAAGCTTTCTTT. Its protein is CASSSYGRGRAEAFF.

This chain uses TRBV30 with TRBJ2-2; 13 bases fit TRBD2. This CDR3 comprises 15 residues. CDR1 is GTSNPN, CDR2 SVGIG, per germline (reference sequence). Trimming cost V 5 bases and J 5 bases; bases outside gene matches: 5. CDR3: CAWRTSGSETGELFF. The DNA for the CDR3 is TGTGCCTGGCGGACTAGCGGGAGTGAAACCGGGGAGCTGTTTTTT.